The rows below give T cell receptor beta chains drawn from one sample of a study of early T cells in non-severe SARS-CoV-2 infection. Each CDR3 protein gets one entry after TCRdb re-called the 5' RACE reads with MiXCR. The table lists 60,000 or so distinct CDR3 sequences, about 9.4% of them singletons. The specimen was whole blood. The receptor source for this set is an adult who was a healthcare worker with PCR-confirmed SARS-CoV-2 infection or an uninfected control (not recorded which). The CDR3 runs from the conserved cysteine through the conserved F or W. D genes are given only for firm matches. Expanded clones get a size class; other rows say once, few or many, or leave the size out.

J gene: TRBJ2-7; D gene: TRBD1; V gene: TRBV6-6; clone size: many; CDR3 protein: CASSYGRTGDYEQYF; CDR3 DNA: TGTGCCAGCAGTTACGGGCGGACAGGGGACTACGAGCAGTACTTC
J gene: TRBJ1-4; D gene: NA; V gene: TRBV11-2; clone size: many; CDR3 protein: CASTPLGGEKLFF; CDR3 DNA: TGTGCCAGCACCCCTTTAGGCGGTGAAAAACTGTTTTTT
J gene: TRBJ2-1; D gene: TRBD2; V gene: TRBV5-1; clone size: many; CDR3 protein: CASSYLAGSNEQFF; CDR3 DNA: TGCGCCAGCAGCTATCTAGCGGGGTCGAATGAGCAGTTCTTC
J gene: TRBJ2-5; D gene: TRBD2; V gene: TRBV14; clone size: few; CDR3 protein: CASSQVIGLAVETQYF; CDR3 DNA: TGTGCCAGCAGCCAAGTTATCGGACTAGCAGTCGAGACCCAGTACTTC
J gene: TRBJ2-7; D gene: NA; V gene: TRBV19; clone size: few; CDR3 protein: CASSQGRLAQDEQYF; CDR3 DNA: TGTGCCAGTAGTCAAGGAAGGCTAGCCCAGGACGAGCAGTACTTC
J gene: TRBJ2-1; D gene: NA; V gene: TRBV7-2; clone size: few; CDR3 protein: CASSLGIYNEQFF; CDR3 DNA: TGTGCCAGCAGCTTAGGTATCTACAATGAGCAGTTCTTC
J gene: TRBJ1-2; D gene: NA; V gene: TRBV5-1; clone size: few; CDR3 protein: CASSEDNYGYTF; CDR3 DNA: TGCGCCAGCAGCGAGGACAACTATGGCTACACCTTC
J gene: TRBJ2-5; D gene: TRBD2; V gene: TRBV7-2; clone size: NA; CDR3 protein: CASSRSGRSPQETQYF; CDR3 DNA: TGTGCCAGCAGCCGTAGCGGGAGGTCTCCGCAAGAGACCCAGTACTTC
J gene: TRBJ2-7; D gene: NA; V gene: TRBV7-9; clone size: few; CDR3 protein: CASSVSSYEQYF; CDR3 DNA: TGTGCCAGCAGCGTGAGCTCCTACGAGCAGTACTTC
J gene: TRBJ1-4; D gene: NA; V gene: TRBV12-3/TRBV12-4; clone size: few; CDR3 protein: CASRENRDEKLFF; CDR3 DNA: TGTGCCAGCAGAGAAAACAGAGACGAAAAACTGTTTTTT
J gene: TRBJ2-5; D gene: NA; V gene: TRBV5-1; clone size: few; CDR3 protein: CASSLGPEETQYF; CDR3 DNA: TGCGCCAGCAGCTTGGGCCCGGAAGAGACCCAGTACTTC
J gene: TRBJ2-7; D gene: TRBD2; V gene: TRBV15; clone size: many; CDR3 protein: CATSRVGSGRAYEQYF; CDR3 DNA: TGTGCCACCAGCAGAGTTGGTAGCGGGAGGGCCTACGAGCAGTACTTC
J gene: TRBJ2-3; D gene: NA; V gene: TRBV15; clone size: few; CDR3 protein: CATKRGSTDTQYF; CDR3 DNA: TGTGCCACCAAAAGGGGAAGCACAGATACGCAGTATTTT
J gene: TRBJ2-5; D gene: TRBD2; V gene: TRBV6-2/TRBV6-3; clone size: NA; CDR3 protein: CASTSRGSFAETQYF; CDR3 DNA: TGTGCCAGCACTTCCCGCGGGAGCTTCGCAGAGACCCAGTACTTC
J gene: TRBJ1-1; D gene: NA; V gene: TRBV20-1; clone size: many; CDR3 protein: CSAPSDYPNTEAFF; CDR3 DNA: TGCAGTGCACCTTCCGATTACCCGAACACTGAAGCTTTCTTT
J gene: TRBJ2-1; D gene: TRBD1; V gene: TRBV18; clone size: few; CDR3 protein: CASRRDRGNEQFF; CDR3 DNA: TGTGCCAGCCGTAGGGACAGGGGAAATGAGCAGTTCTTC
J gene: TRBJ2-7; D gene: TRBD1; V gene: TRBV7-2; clone size: few; CDR3 protein: CASSLGQGAAYEQYF; CDR3 DNA: TGTGCCAGCAGCTTAGGACAGGGGGCTGCCTACGAGCAGTACTTC
J gene: TRBJ2-1; D gene: NA; V gene: TRBV7-8; clone size: few; CDR3 protein: CASSLERPLGEQFF; CDR3 DNA: TGTGCCAGCAGCTTAGAACGGCCACTGGGTGAGCAGTTCTTC
J gene: TRBJ1-3; D gene: NA; V gene: TRBV27; clone size: NA; CDR3 protein: CASSAHNTELGGNTIYF; CDR3 DNA: TGTGCCAGCAGTGCGCATAACACGGAACTCGGAGGAAACACCATATATTTT
J gene: TRBJ2-7; D gene: NA; V gene: TRBV5-8; clone size: NA; CDR3 protein: CASRIIIGGEQYF; CDR3 DNA: TGTGCCAGCAGAATCATCATAGGGGGGGAGCAGTACTTC
J gene: TRBJ2-7; D gene: TRBD2; V gene: TRBV7-2; clone size: NA; CDR3 protein: CASSFGVAGGSTEQYF; CDR3 DNA: TGTGCCAGCAGCTTTGGAGTAGCGGGGGGTTCAACGGAGCAGTACTTC
J gene: TRBJ1-4; D gene: NA; V gene: TRBV29-1; clone size: many; CDR3 protein: CSVEDRASREKLFF; CDR3 DNA: TGCAGCGTTGAAGATAGGGCCTCTCGAGAAAAACTGTTTTTT
J gene: TRBJ2-1; D gene: NA; V gene: TRBV6-2/TRBV6-3; clone size: many; CDR3 protein: CASSYLTQGTEQFF; CDR3 DNA: TGTGCCAGCAGTTACTTGACACAGGGTACTGAGCAGTTCTTC
J gene: TRBJ1-3; D gene: NA; V gene: TRBV7-9; clone size: many; CDR3 protein: CASSWRDSSGNTIYF; CDR3 DNA: TGTGCCAGCAGCTGGAGGGACTCCTCTGGAAACACCATATATTTT
J gene: TRBJ2-2; D gene: NA; V gene: TRBV7-8; clone size: NA; CDR3 protein: CASSLGRVYTGELFF; CDR3 DNA: TGTGCCAGCAGCTTAGGGCGGGTGTACACCGGGGAGCTGTTTTTT
J gene: TRBJ1-2; D gene: NA; V gene: TRBV9; clone size: few; CDR3 protein: CASSVGSRGYTF; CDR3 DNA: TGTGCCAGCAGCGTAGGCTCTAGAGGCTACACCTTC
J gene: TRBJ2-3; D gene: TRBD2; V gene: TRBV12-3/TRBV12-4; clone size: many; CDR3 protein: CASSPGLAGDTDTQYF; CDR3 DNA: TGTGCCAGCAGTCCGGGACTAGCGGGAGACACAGATACGCAGTATTTT
J gene: TRBJ2-3; D gene: TRBD2; V gene: TRBV28; clone size: many; CDR3 protein: CASTLAGTADTQYF; CDR3 DNA: TGTGCCAGCACCTTAGCGGGAACGGCAGATACGCAGTATTTT
J gene: TRBJ2-3; D gene: NA; V gene: TRBV6-5; clone size: once; CDR3 protein: CASSYRVAGDTQYF; CDR3 DNA: TGTGCCAGCAGTTATCGCGTCGCTGGAGATACGCAGTATTTT
J gene: TRBJ2-3; D gene: NA; V gene: TRBV10-3; clone size: NA; CDR3 protein: CTISEQGTDTQYF; CDR3 DNA: TGTACCATCAGTGAGCAGGGGACAGATACGCAGTATTTT
J gene: TRBJ1-6; D gene: TRBD1; V gene: TRBV7-3; clone size: many; CDR3 protein: CASRRSGTDNSPLHF; CDR3 DNA: TGTGCCAGCAGACGCTCCGGGACAGACAATTCACCCCTCCACTTT
J gene: TRBJ1-1; D gene: NA; V gene: TRBV10-3; clone size: few; CDR3 protein: CAISGGGYPTEAFF; CDR3 DNA: TGTGCCATCAGTGGAGGCGGCTACCCCACTGAAGCTTTCTTT
J gene: TRBJ1-5; D gene: TRBD1; V gene: TRBV11-1; clone size: NA; CDR3 protein: CASSFYRQGNQPQHF; CDR3 DNA: TGTGCCAGCAGCTTTTATCGACAGGGTAATCAGCCCCAGCATTTT
J gene: TRBJ2-1; D gene: NA; V gene: TRBV7-3; clone size: many; CDR3 protein: CASSLGPNNEQFF; CDR3 DNA: TGTGCCAGCAGTTTAGGACCCAACAATGAGCAGTTCTTC
J gene: TRBJ1-4; D gene: NA; V gene: TRBV12-3/TRBV12-4; clone size: many; CDR3 protein: CASSLLGLPNEKLFF; CDR3 DNA: TGTGCCAGCAGTTTACTGGGATTACCAAATGAAAAACTGTTTTTT
J gene: TRBJ2-5; D gene: NA; V gene: TRBV15; clone size: few; CDR3 protein: CATWGTQYF; CDR3 DNA: TGTGCCACCTGGGGGACCCAGTACTTC